What follows are 13 T cell receptor beta chains derived from one specimen sequenced in a study of technical replicates of blood from a few donors. Here immunoSEQ multiplex PCR was the method, and the copy in TCRdb shows in-frame clones only, minus some. The table lists around 90,000 clones, approximately 94% of them singletons. Specimen: T cells isolated from PBMCs. These receptors originate from a human donor in good health.

The chain couples TRBV6-5 to TRBJ2-3, with 10 nucleotides matching TRBD1. This CDR3 is built from 15 residues. Germline CDR1 is MNHEY and CDR2 is SVGAGI. The junction had 4 bases not matched to a gene; V was cut back by 2 bases and J by 5 bases. The CDR3 DNA reads TGTGCCAGCAGTTACGCTCGGACAGGGGGAGATACGCAGTATTTT. Translating it yields CASSYARTGGDTQYF.

Details on this clone: At one end, the junction sequence differs from germline, possibly due to a read error. CDR3 sequence (DNA): TGTGCCAGCAGCCTAGGCCTTGACACCGAAGCTTTCTTT. Its protein is CASSLGLDTEAFF. The chain links TRBV7-9 to TRBJ1-1; D unclear. In germline, CDR1 is SEHNR, CDR2 FQNEAQ (reference sequence). The CDR3 runs to 13 residues.

This clone is a singleton in its sample. The chain uses TRBV6-6 and TRBJ1-2; 7 bases are shared with TRBD1. The CDR3 is 15 amino acids. Germline lookup yields CDR1 MNHNY and CDR2 SVGAGI (reference sequence). Losses at the gene ends were 2 bases for V and 4 bases for J; bases not matched to a gene: 7. CDR3 bases: TGTGCCAGCAGTTACGATACAGGGGAATCCTATGGCTACACCTTC. It codes for CASSYDTGESYGYTF.

The rearrangement uses TRBV29-1 and TRBJ2-1; maybe TRBD1 (6 bases). CDR1 is SQVTM, CDR2 ANQGSEA, per germline. The CDR3 covers 14 residues. Between the trimmed V and J ends, which lost 6 bases and 3 bases, there was a span of 15 bases. The CDR3 loop is CSVRDRYSYNEQFF. The CDR3 region has the DNA TGCAGCGTCCGAGACAGGTATAGCTACAATGAGCAGTTCTTC.

The rearrangement links TRBV5-1 to TRBJ2-7, with D unresolved. CDR3 length: 13 residues. Per the germline V gene, CDR1 is SGHRS and CDR2 is YFSETQ. V shed 0 bases and J shed 4 bases, with 8 bases lying between them. The CDR3 sequence: CASSLVGQYEQYF. CDR3 bases: TGCGCCAGCAGCTTGGTTGGCCAGTACGAGCAGTACTTC.

The rearrangement links TRBV19 to TRBJ1-5; no definite D call. V was shortened by 3 bases and J by 1 base, with 7 bases between the two germline ends. The CDR3 runs to 14 residues. Germline V gene sequence: CDR1 LNHDA, CDR2 SQIVND (reference sequence). This CDR3 is CASSIFGSNQPQHF. In DNA form, the CDR3 reads TGTGCCAGTAGTATTTTCGGGAGCAATCAGCCCCAGCATTTT. Based on the CDR3 plus reference TRBV19 and TRBJ1-5, the full variable domain is DGGITQSPKYLFRKEGQNVTLSCEQNLNHDAMYWYRQDPGQGLRLIYYSQIVNDFQKGDIAEGYSVSREKKESFPLTVTSAQKNPTAFYLCASSIFGSNQPQHFGDGTRLSIL.

The chain links TRBV19 to TRBJ2-1; D may be TRBD2 (6 bases). CDR1 is LNHDA, CDR2 SQIVND, per germline (reference sequence). The CDR3 runs to 17 residues. Deletions cut 3 bases from V and 4 bases from J, with 19 bases between. This CDR3 reads CASSMYREIPQYNEQFF. As DNA, the CDR3 is TGTGCCAGTAGTATGTATCGGGAGATACCCCAATACAATGAGCAGTTCTTC. Looking up the rest from reference TRBV19 and TRBJ2-1 gives the full variable domain: DGGITQSPKYLFRKEGQNVTLSCEQNLNHDAMYWYRQDPGQGLRLIYYSQIVNDFQKGDIAEGYSVSREKKESFPLTVTSAQKNPTAFYLCASSMYREIPQYNEQFFGPGTRLTVL.

The V and J genes are TRBV6-6 and TRBJ2-5, with TRBD2 identical over 13 bases. After removal of 6 bases from V and 5 bases from J, the junction contained 9 bases not matched to a gene. This CDR3 has 16 residues. Germline lookup yields CDR1 MNHNY and CDR2 SVGAGI (reference sequence). The CDR3, as DNA: TGTGCCAGCAGCTACGGGACTAGCGGGATCGGGGAGACCCAGTACTTC. It translates to CASSYGTSGIGETQYF.

This chain uses TRBV6-1 with TRBJ2-5; 7 bases match TRBD1. Germline V gives CDR1 MNHNS, CDR2 SASEGT. The CDR3 covers 15 residues. Unmatched junction bases numbered 7, after V lost 6 bases and J lost 0 bases. CDR3 sequence reads: CASSPQGLYQETQYF. In DNA form, the CDR3 reads TGTGCCAGCAGCCCACAGGGGTTGTACCAAGAGACCCAGTACTTC.

V gene TRBV29-1 combines with J gene TRBJ2-1, with TRBD2 matching over 7 bases. The CDR3 is 13 residues long. Germline V gives CDR1 SQVTM, CDR2 ANQGSEA. With V trimmed by 8 bases and J by 2 bases, 6 bases remained unmatched. In DNA, the CDR3 is TGCAGCTATGTCGGGACTACCTACAATGAGCAGTTCTTC. This sequence encodes CSYVGTTYNEQFF.

The chain joins TRBV15 to TRBJ1-2, with TRBD1 matching over 8 bases. The CDR3 is 14 residues long. Trimming cost V 3 bases and J 3 bases; bases outside gene matches: 3. Germline CDR1 and CDR2: LNHNV and YYDKDF (reference sequence). CDR3 DNA sequence: TGTGCCACCAGCAGGCAGACAGGGGACTATGGCTACACCTTC. This translates into CATSRQTGDYGYTF.

This clone was picked up one time. This rearrangement joins TRBV20-1 to TRBJ2-1; no reliable D call. The CDR3 extends over 11 amino acids. The V end was cut by 6 bases, the J end by 1 base, with 4 bases between. CDR1 is DFQATT, CDR2 SNEGSKA, per germline (reference sequence). The CDR3 here is CSAPSYNEQFF. For the CDR3, the DNA is TGCAGTGCCCCTTCCTACAATGAGCAGTTCTTC.

The chain carries TRBV7-9 and TRBJ1-1; D is perhaps TRBD1 (6 bases). Germline V lookup: CDR1 SEHNR, CDR2 FQNEAQ (reference sequence). V lost 3 bases and J lost 5, with 7 bases in between. The CDR3 extends over 12 amino acids. CDR3 DNA sequence: TGTGCCAGCAGCTTCACAGGGACTGAAGCTTTCTTT. Residues: CASSFTGTEAFF.